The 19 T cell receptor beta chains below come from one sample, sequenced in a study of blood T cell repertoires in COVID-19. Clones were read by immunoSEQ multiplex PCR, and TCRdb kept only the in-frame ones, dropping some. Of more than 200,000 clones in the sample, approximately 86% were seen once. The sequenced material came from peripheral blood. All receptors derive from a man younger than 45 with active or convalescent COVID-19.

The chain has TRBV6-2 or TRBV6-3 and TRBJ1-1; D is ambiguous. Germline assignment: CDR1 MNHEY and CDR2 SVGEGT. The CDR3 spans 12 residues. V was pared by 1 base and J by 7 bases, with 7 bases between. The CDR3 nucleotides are TGTGCCAGCAGTTACTTGACAAATGAAGCTTTCTTT. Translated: CASSYLTNEAFF.

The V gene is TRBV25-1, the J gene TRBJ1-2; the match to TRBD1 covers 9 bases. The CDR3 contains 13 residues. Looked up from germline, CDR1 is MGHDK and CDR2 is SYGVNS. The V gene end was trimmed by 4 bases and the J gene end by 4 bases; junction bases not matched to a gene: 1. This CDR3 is CASSAGQGYGYTF. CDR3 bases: TGTGCCAGCAGTGCGGGACAGGGCTATGGCTACACCTTC.

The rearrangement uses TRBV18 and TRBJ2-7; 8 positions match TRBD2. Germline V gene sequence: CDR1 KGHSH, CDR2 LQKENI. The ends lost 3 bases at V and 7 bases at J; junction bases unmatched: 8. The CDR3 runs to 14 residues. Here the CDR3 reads CASSPSGGKLEQYF. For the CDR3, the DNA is TGTGCCAGCTCACCCTCGGGAGGGAAACTTGAGCAGTACTTC. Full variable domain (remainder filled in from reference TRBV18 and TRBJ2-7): NAGVMQNPRHLVRRRGQEARLRCSPMKGHSHVYWYRQLPEEGLKFMVYLQKENIIDESGMPKERFSAEFPKEGPSILRIQQVVRGDSAAYFCASSPSGGKLEQYFGPGTRLTVT.

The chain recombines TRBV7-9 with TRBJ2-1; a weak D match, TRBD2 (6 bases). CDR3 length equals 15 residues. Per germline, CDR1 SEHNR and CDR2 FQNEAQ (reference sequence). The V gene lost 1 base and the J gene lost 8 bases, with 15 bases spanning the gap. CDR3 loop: CASSLESAGRYEQFF. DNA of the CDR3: TGTGCCAGCAGCTTAGAGAGTGCGGGGCGCTATGAGCAGTTCTTC.

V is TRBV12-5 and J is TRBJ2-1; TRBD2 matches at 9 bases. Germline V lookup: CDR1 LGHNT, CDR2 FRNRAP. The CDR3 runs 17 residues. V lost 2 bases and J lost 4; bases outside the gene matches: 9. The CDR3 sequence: CASGLPIERGDYNEQFF. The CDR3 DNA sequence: TGTGCTAGTGGTTTGCCAATAGAGCGGGGGGATTACAATGAGCAGTTCTTC.

The CDR3 coding sequence is TGTGCCTGGAGTGAGGAGAGCGCTGAAGCTTTCTTT. Amino acid sequence: CAWSEESAEAFF. The V call is TRBV30, the J call TRBJ1-1; D remains unclear. The CDR3 is 12 amino acids. Germline CDR1 GTSNPN, CDR2 SVGIG (reference sequence). V lost 1 base, J lost 6 bases, and 9 bases lay in between.

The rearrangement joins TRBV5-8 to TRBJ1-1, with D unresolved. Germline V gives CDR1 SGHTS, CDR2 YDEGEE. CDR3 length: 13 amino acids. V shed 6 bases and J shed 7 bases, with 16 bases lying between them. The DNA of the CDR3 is TGTGCCAGCACCCACGGAGCACGGGTTGAAGCTTTCTTT. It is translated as CASTHGARVEAFF.

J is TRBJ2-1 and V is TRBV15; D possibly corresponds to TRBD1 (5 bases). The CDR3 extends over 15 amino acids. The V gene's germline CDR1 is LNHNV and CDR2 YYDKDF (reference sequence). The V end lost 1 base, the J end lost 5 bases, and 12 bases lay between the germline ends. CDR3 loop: CATSRARGQNNEQFF. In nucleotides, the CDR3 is TGTGCCACCAGCAGAGCCCGTGGACAAAACAATGAGCAGTTCTTC.

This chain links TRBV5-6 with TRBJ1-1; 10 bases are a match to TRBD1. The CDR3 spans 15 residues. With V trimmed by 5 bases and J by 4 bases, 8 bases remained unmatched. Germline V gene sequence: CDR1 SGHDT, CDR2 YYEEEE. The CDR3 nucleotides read TGTGCCAGCAGAGAAGCCGGGACAGGGGCCACTGAAGCTTTCTTT. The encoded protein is CASREAGTGATEAFF.

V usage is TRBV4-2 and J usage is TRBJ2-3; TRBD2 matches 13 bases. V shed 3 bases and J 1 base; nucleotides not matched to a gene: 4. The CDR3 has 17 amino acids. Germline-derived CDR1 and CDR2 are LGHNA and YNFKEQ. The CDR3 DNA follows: TGTGCCAGCAGCCAGGAACTAGCGGGGGGGGGCACAGATACGCAGTATTTT. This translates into CASSQELAGGGTDTQYF.

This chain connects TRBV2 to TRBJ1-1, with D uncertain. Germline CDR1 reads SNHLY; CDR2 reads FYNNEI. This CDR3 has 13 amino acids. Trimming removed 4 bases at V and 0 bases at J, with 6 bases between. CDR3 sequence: CASSVVMNTEAFF. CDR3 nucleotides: TGTGCCAGCAGTGTAGTAATGAACACTGAAGCTTTCTTT.

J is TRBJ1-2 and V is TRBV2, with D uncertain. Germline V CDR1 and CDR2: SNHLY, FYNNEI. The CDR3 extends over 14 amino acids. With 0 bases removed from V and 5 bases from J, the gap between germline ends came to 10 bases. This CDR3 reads CASSEARVSYGYTF. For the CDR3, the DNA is TGTGCCAGCAGTGAAGCGCGGGTGTCGTATGGCTACACCTTC.

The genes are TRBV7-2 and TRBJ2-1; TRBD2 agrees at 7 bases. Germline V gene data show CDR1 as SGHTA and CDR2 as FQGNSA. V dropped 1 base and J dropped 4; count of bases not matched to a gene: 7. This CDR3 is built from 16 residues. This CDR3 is CASSLDPSGMYNEQFF. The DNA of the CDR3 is TGTGCCAGCAGCTTAGATCCTAGCGGCATGTACAATGAGCAGTTCTTC.

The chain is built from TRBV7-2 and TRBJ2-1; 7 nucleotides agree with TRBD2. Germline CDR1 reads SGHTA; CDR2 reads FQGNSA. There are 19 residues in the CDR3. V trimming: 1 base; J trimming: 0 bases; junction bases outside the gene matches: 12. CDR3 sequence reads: CASSLVPPGGLSSYNEQFF. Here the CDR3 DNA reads TGTGCCAGCAGCTTAGTTCCCCCGGGAGGACTATCCTCCTACAATGAGCAGTTCTTC.

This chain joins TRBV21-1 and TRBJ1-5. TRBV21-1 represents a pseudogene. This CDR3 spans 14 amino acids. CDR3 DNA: TGTGCCAGCAGCAAAGTTCGAGAAAATCAGCCCCAGCATTTT. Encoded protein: CASSKVRENQPQHF.

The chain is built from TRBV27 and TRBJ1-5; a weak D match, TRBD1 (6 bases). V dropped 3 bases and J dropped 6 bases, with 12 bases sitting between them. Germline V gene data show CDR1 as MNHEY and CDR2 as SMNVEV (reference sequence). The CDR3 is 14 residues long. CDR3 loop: CASSLTGTGQPQHF. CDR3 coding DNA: TGTGCCAGCAGTTTGACAGGAACGGGTCAGCCCCAGCATTTT.

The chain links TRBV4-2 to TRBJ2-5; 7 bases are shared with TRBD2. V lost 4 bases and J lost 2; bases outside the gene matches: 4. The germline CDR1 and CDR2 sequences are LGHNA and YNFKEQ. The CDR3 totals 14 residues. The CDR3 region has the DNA TGTGCCAGCAGCCCGCGGGGGTCACAAGAGACCCAGTACTTC. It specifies CASSPRGSQETQYF.

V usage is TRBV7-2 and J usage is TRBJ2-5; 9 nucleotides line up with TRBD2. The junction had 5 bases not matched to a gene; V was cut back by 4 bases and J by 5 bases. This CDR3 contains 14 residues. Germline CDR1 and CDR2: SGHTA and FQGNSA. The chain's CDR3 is CASSSGLAPETQYF. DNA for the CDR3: TGTGCCAGCAGCTCGGGACTAGCCCCCGAGACCCAGTACTTC.

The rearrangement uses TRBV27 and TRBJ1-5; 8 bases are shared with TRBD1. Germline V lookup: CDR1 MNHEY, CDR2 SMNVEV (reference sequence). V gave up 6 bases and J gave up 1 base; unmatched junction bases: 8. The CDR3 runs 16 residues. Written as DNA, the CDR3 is TGTGCCAGCAGATTTCAGGACAGGGTGAGCAATCAGCCCCAGCATTTT. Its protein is CASRFQDRVSNQPQHF.